Following are 9 T cell receptor beta chains from one sample sequenced in a study of cytomegalovirus exposure and HLA in healthy donors. The PCR ran on 60 Vbeta and 13 Jbeta primers. Sequencing used immunoSEQ multiplex PCR; TCRdb keeps in-frame clones, though not all of them. The sample lists 70,000 to 80,000 clones; approximately 82% were seen once. Source material: PBMCs. Receptor source: a man between 18 and 29 years old in good health and CMV-seronegative.

This sequence joins TRBV15 and TRBJ1-5; weak D call: TRBD1 (5 bases). Trimming took off 3 bases at V and 2 bases at J, with 20 bases between the two ends. The CDR3 is 18 residues long. Germline lookup yields CDR1 LNHNV and CDR2 YYDKDF (reference sequence). The CDR3 loop reads CATSRGQGQEIGNQPQHF. The CDR3 region has the DNA TGTGCCACCAGCAGGGGCCAGGGCCAGGAGATCGGCAATCAGCCCCAGCATTTT.

This chain joins TRBV7-3 and TRBJ2-2, with TRBD2 identical over 10 bases. This CDR3 has 17 residues. Germline V gives CDR1 SGHTA, CDR2 FQGTGA. Unmatched junction bases numbered 8, after V lost 2 bases and J lost 5 bases. The CDR3 region is CASSLGPLAGVTGELFF. CDR3 coding DNA: TGTGCCAGCAGCTTAGGGCCTCTAGCGGGGGTTACCGGGGAGCTGTTTTTT.

V usage is TRBV9 and J usage is TRBJ2-5; D perhaps matches TRBD2 (5 bases). With 0 bases removed from V and 5 bases from J, the gap between germline ends came to 11 bases. The CDR3 has 14 residues. Germline V lookup: CDR1 SGDLS, CDR2 YYNGEE. The chain's CDR3 is CASSVGGSLETQYF. The CDR3 bases are TGTGCCAGCAGCGTAGGTGGGAGCCTGGAGACCCAGTACTTC.

This sequence joins TRBV27 and TRBJ2-2; D may be TRBD2 (6 bases). V was clipped by 6 bases and J by 0 bases, with 23 bases between them. CDR1 is MNHEY and CDR2 is SMNVEV in the germline V gene (reference sequence). The CDR3 length is 19 residues. The DNA of the CDR3 is TGTGCCAGCAGACAGCTGTATCGGGGGAACGCCGCGAACACCGGGGAGCTGTTTTTT. It is translated as CASRQLYRGNAANTGELFF.

V and J are TRBV5-4 and TRBJ2-3; 8 bases are a match to TRBD2. The CDR3 is 15 amino acids. With V trimmed by 5 bases and J by 4 bases, 9 bases remained unmatched. Germline CDR1 SGHNT, CDR2 YYREEE (reference sequence). The CDR3 region is CASSRGLAEADTQYF. DNA for the CDR3: TGTGCCAGCAGTCGCGGACTAGCCGAGGCAGATACGCAGTATTTT.

As to this clone: The same CDR3 can be traced to other DNA sequences in this sample. The genes are TRBV27 and TRBJ1-2, with 8 bases identical to TRBD1. V shed 6 bases, J shed 8 bases, and the junction held 8 bases outside the gene matches. Germline CDR1 and CDR2: MNHEY and SMNVEV (reference sequence). The length of the CDR3 is 13 residues. The CDR3 spells CASRPDRGFGYTF. The CDR3 coding sequence is TGTGCCAGCAGGCCAGACAGGGGATTCGGCTACACCTTC.

In this sample, this clone turned up a few times. The chain employs TRBV6-5 and TRBJ1-2, with a possible D match to TRBD1 (5 bases). The germline V gene encodes CDR1 MNHEY and CDR2 SVGAGI. This CDR3 is 14 amino acids long. V was cut by 2 bases and J by 6 bases, with 13 bases left in between. The CDR3 region is CASSYIGGGDGYTF. In nucleotides, the CDR3 is TGTGCCAGCAGTTACATTGGGGGAGGGGATGGCTACACCTTC.

A remark on this clone: A read error may account for a junction end that differs from germline. The chain has TRBV7-9 and TRBJ1-4, with D tentatively TRBD1 (5 bases). CDR1 is SEHNR, CDR2 FQNEAQ, per germline (reference sequence). This CDR3 is 12 amino acids long. The CDR3 loop is CASSLVGGDRLF. DNA for the CDR3: TGTGCCAGCAGCTTAGTGGGCGGGGACCGCCTTTTT.

This clone has just one count. The chain recombines TRBV5-1 with TRBJ1-1; TRBD1 is a possible D gene (6 bases). Trimming removed 4 bases from V and 1 base from J, with 11 bases in between. Germline-derived CDR1 and CDR2 are SGHRS and YFSETQ. CDR3 length: 14 residues. The CDR3 bases are TGCGCCAGCAGCCGTAGACAGGCGAACACTGAAGCTTTCTTT. Residues: CASSRRQANTEAFF.